A single T cell receptor beta chain is shown here with its context. Its antigen is unknown. The data were obtained in a study of blood T cells in healthy people across ages. In the study overall: Per two T cells, about one barcoded beta molecule was captured through template switching. Study-level findings and limits: It was the long-lived donors that had more naive CD4+ cells and higher diversity than aged donors.

Between the trimmed V and J ends, which lost 6 bases and 2 bases, there was a span of 13 bases. The CDR3 length is 13 residues. Germline assignment: CDR1 DFQATT and CDR2 SNEGSKA (reference sequence). Using a J-beta primer mix together with a sample-barcoded 5' primer, a second PCR was run for about 6 to 11 cycles. Each CDR3 protein gets one entry after TCRdb re-called the 5' RACE reads with MiXCR. The sample includes roughly 1.7 million distinct CDR3 sequences, about 31% of them seen just once. This rearrangement joins TRBV20-1 to TRBJ2-5; D remains unclear. The sequenced material came from blood. This receptor was identified in a woman in her twenties or thirties in good health. The chain's CDR3 is CSAPEAAQETQYF. The CDR3 coding sequence is TGCAGTGCCCCCGAGGCGGCTCAAGAGACCCAGTACTTC.